These T cell receptor beta chains were read from a single sample in a study of blood T cell repertoires in COVID-19. Libraries were prepared by immunoSEQ multiplex PCR; TCRdb keeps only in-frame clonotypes and omits some of them. In the table there are approximately 40,000 clones, approximately 91% of which are singletons. The source material was peripheral blood. The receptors stem from a human donor in a cohort sampled during active COVID-19. Both conserved end residues are part of each CDR3. Fields, in order: V gene, J gene, clone size, D gene, CDR3 protein, CDR3 DNA. The D gene is left open where the match is weak. Size is stated for part of the rows, as once, few or many counts, or as a class when the clone is expanded.

>TRBV30|TRBJ1-1|-|TRBD1
CAWTDRVTEAFF
TGTGCCTGGACGGACAGGGTCACTGAAGCTTTCTTT
>TRBV7-2|TRBJ2-2|-|-
CASSLDRVSTGELFF
TGTGCCAGCAGCTTAGACAGGGTGTCAACCGGGGAGCTGTTTTTT
>TRBV15|TRBJ1-5|once|-
CATSRGTGGTNQPQHF
TGTGCCACCAGCAGAGGTACGGGGGGAACCAATCAGCCCCAGCATTTT
>TRBV28|TRBJ2-5|-|-
CASSFSSGSGETQYF
TGTGCCAGCAGTTTTTCATCAGGGTCGGGAGAGACCCAGTACTTC
>TRBV12-3/TRBV12-4|TRBJ1-5|-|-
CASSLRGNQPQHF
TGTGCCAGCAGCCTCAGGGGCAATCAGCCCCAGCATTTT
>TRBV25-1|TRBJ2-2|-|-
CASSAWRAGGELFF
TGTGCCAGCAGTGCTTGGCGGGCGGGCGGGGAGCTGTTTTTT
>TRBV7-2|TRBJ2-7|-|TRBD1
CASSYQGASNYEQYF
TGTGCCAGCAGCTACCAGGGGGCGTCCAACTACGAGCAGTACTTC
>TRBV3-1/TRBV3-2|TRBJ2-2|-|-
CASSRRETAGELFF
TGTGCCAGCAGCCGGAGGGAGACCGCCGGGGAGCTGTTTTTT
>TRBV6-2/TRBV6-3|TRBJ2-7|-|-
CASSYSGLPSGEQYF
TGTGCCAGCAGTTACTCAGGACTTCCCTCCGGTGAGCAGTACTTC
>TRBV19|TRBJ2-7|once|TRBD2
CASSPRKAGMTLKAYEQYF
TGTGCCAGTAGTCCCCGAAAAGCGGGAATGACCCTCAAAGCCTACGAGCAGTACTTC
>TRBV2|TRBJ1-3|-|-
CASIRDRQGNTIYF
TGTGCCAGCATACGTGACAGGCAAGGAAACACCATATATTTT
>TRBV4-2|TRBJ1-4|-|-
CASSQDAGSGEKLFF
TGTGCCAGCAGCCAAGATGCAGGTTCTGGCGAAAAACTGTTTTTT
>TRBV4-2|TRBJ2-5|-|TRBD1
CASSQGTGKETQYF
TGTGCCAGCAGCCAAGGGACAGGGAAAGAGACCCAGTACTTC
>TRBV11-2|TRBJ2-7|-|TRBD1
CASSQLGQGEYF
TGTGCCAGCAGCCAACTTGGACAGGGGGAGTACTTC
>TRBV6-1|TRBJ2-7|-|TRBD2
CASSDMASGYEQYF
TGTGCCAGCAGTGACATGGCTAGCGGCTACGAGCAGTACTTC
>TRBV19|TRBJ1-4|once|TRBD1
CASTRDRGEKLFF
TGTGCCAGTACTAGGGACAGAGGGGAAAAACTGTTTTTT
>TRBV4-1|TRBJ1-6|-|TRBD1
CASSQDPDRGRSPLHF
TGCGCCAGCAGCCAAGACCCGGACAGGGGTCGCTCACCCCTCCACTTT
>TRBV5-4|TRBJ1-4|-|-
CASSLAAGGPGEKLFF
TGTGCCAGCAGCTTGGCCGCGGGGGGCCCGGGGGAAAAACTGTTTTTT
>TRBV9|TRBJ1-2|-|-
CASSVETDYGYTF
TGTGCCAGCAGCGTAGAGACAGACTATGGCTACACCTTC
>TRBV11-2|TRBJ2-7|-|-
CASSLGGDAYEQYF
TGTGCCAGCAGCTTAGGCGGGGACGCCTACGAGCAGTACTTC
>TRBV7-6|TRBJ1-1|-|-
CASSSRRAGTEAFF
TGTGCCAGCAGTTCCCGTAGGGCGGGCACTGAAGCTTTCTTT
>TRBV5-8|TRBJ2-3|-|TRBD2
CASSLGLAGSTDTQYF
TGTGCCAGCAGCTTGGGACTAGCGGGTAGCACAGATACGCAGTATTTT
>TRBV5-4|TRBJ2-7|-|TRBD1
CASSQNKRTGFHEQYF
TGTGCCAGCAGCCAAAATAAAAGGACAGGGTTCCACGAGCAGTACTTC
>TRBV3-1/TRBV3-2|TRBJ2-6|-|-
CASSQAQGRTTGANVLTF
TGTGCCAGCAGCCAAGCTCAGGGCAGGACCACTGGGGCCAACGTCCTGACTTTC
>TRBV27|TRBJ2-2|-|-
CASSLGQTFTGELFF
TGTGCCAGCAGTTTAGGACAGACCTTCACCGGGGAGCTGTTTTTT
>TRBV7-9|TRBJ2-2|-|TRBD2
CASRPKLAGETGELFF
TGTGCCAGCAGACCAAAACTAGCGGGAGAAACCGGGGAGCTGTTTTTT
>TRBV2|TRBJ2-5|-|-
CASSEGNQGLETQYF
TGTGCCAGCAGTGAAGGGAACCAGGGGTTGGAGACCCAGTACTTC
>TRBV4-3|TRBJ2-3|-|-
CASSQGYFLADTQYF
TGCGCCAGCAGCCAAGGTTATTTCCTCGCAGATACGCAGTATTTT
>TRBV7-2|TRBJ2-3|-|-
CASSLGYYTDTQYF
TGTGCCAGCAGCTTAGGTTACTACACAGATACGCAGTATTTT
>TRBV2|TRBJ2-5|-|TRBD2
CANMSGRVQETQYF
TGTGCCAATATGAGCGGGAGGGTCCAAGAGACCCAGTACTTC
>TRBV4-3|TRBJ2-5|-|TRBD2
CASSITGGAGQETQYF
TGCGCCAGCAGCATTACCGGGGGAGCGGGACAAGAGACCCAGTACTTC
>TRBV7-9|TRBJ1-1|-|TRBD1
CASSDRGMNTEAFF
TGTGCCAGCAGTGACAGGGGAATGAACACTGAAGCTTTCTTT
>TRBV9|TRBJ2-3|-|TRBD2
CASSRLASSTDTQYF
TGTGCCAGCAGTCGACTAGCGTCTAGCACAGATACGCAGTATTTT
>TRBV2|TRBJ2-4|-|-
CASSEEAGTKNIQYF
TGTGCCAGCAGTGAAGAAGCAGGGACCAAAAACATTCAGTACTTC
>TRBV7-6|TRBJ2-7|medium-sized|TRBD1
CASSATGTGFYEQYF
TGTGCCAGCAGCGCTACCGGGACAGGGTTCTACGAGCAGTACTTC
>TRBV7-2|TRBJ2-7|once|-
CASSLPQGYEQYF
TGTGCCAGCAGCTTACCCCAGGGCTACGAGCAGTACTTC
>TRBV3-1/TRBV3-2|TRBJ1-6|-|-
CASSYRERSPLHF
TGTGCCAGCAGCTACAGGGAGCGTTCACCCCTCCACTTT
>TRBV19|TRBJ2-3|-|TRBD2
CASSIVGREADTQYF
TGTGCCAGTAGTATAGTTGGGCGGGAGGCAGATACGCAGTATTTT
>TRBV3-1/TRBV3-2|TRBJ2-1|-|TRBD2
CASSQGSGSFNEQFF
TGTGCCAGCAGCCAGGGTAGCGGGAGTTTTAATGAGCAGTTCTTC
>TRBV4-3|TRBJ2-2|-|-
CASSQAGVMNTGELFF
TGCGCCAGCAGCCAGGCCGGGGTAATGAACACCGGGGAGCTGTTTTTT
>TRBV7-2|TRBJ2-1|once|-
CASSLATGFGRNEQFF
TGTGCCAGCAGCTTAGCAACAGGGTTTGGGCGCAATGAGCAGTTCTTC
>TRBV7-2|TRBJ1-1|-|TRBD1
CASSLGQGKAFF
TGTGCCAGCAGCTTGGGACAGGGGAAGGCTTTCTTT
>TRBV4-3|TRBJ2-4|-|-
CASSHLLAKNIQYF
TGCGCCAGCAGCCACCTACTAGCCAAAAACATTCAGTACTTC
>TRBV19|TRBJ2-1|-|-
CASSMGASSYNEQFF
TGTGCCAGTAGTATGGGGGCGAGCTCCTACAATGAGCAGTTCTTC
>TRBV10-1|TRBJ2-5|-|TRBD1
CASRTGPQETQYF
TGCGCCAGCAGGACAGGGCCCCAAGAGACCCAGTACTTC